This paragraph covers one TCR beta chain sequence. This specimen comes from a study of blood T cell repertoires in COVID-19. Study context: Researchers got acute and convalescent COVID-19 samples from the United States, Italy and Spain. T cells, B-cell-depleted T cells, or PBMCs provided the cDNA or gDNA that served as material.

The CDR3 is 13 amino acids. Trimming pared 2 bases from V and 3 bases from J, leaving 7 bases between. TCRdb keeps only in-frame clones here, not all; method: immunoSEQ multiplex PCR. This sample has roughly 140,000 clones, with approximately 78% found just once. This chain connects TRBV12-3 or TRBV12-4 to TRBJ2-5, with D possibly matching TRBD1 (6 bases). This receptor was obtained from a woman aged 80 or over with acute or convalescent COVID-19. Specimen: peripheral blood. The CDR3 DNA reads as TGTGCCAGCAGTTTATCAGGGGAAGAGACCCAGTACTTC. This sequence encodes CASSLSGEETQYF.